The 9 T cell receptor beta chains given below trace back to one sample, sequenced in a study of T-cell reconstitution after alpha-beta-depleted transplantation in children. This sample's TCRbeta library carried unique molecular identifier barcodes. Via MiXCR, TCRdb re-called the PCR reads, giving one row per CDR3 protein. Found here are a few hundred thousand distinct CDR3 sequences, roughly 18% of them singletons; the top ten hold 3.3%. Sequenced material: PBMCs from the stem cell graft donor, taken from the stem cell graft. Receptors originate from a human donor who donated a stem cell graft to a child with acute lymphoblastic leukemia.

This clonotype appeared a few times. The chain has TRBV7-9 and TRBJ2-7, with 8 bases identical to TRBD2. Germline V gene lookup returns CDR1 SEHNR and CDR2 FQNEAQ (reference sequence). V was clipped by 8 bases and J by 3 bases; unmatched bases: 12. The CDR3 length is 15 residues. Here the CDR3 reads CASLNSLAEFYEQYF. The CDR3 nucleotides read TGTGCCAGCCTTAACTCACTAGCGGAGTTCTACGAGCAGTACTTC.

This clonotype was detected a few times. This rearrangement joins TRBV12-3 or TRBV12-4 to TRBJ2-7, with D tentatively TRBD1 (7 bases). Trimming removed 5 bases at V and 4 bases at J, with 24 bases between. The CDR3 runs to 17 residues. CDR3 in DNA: TGTGCCAGCAGTCCAGGGGGGTCGGGGTGGCTCTCGTACGAGCAGTACTTC. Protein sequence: CASSPGGSGWLSYEQYF.

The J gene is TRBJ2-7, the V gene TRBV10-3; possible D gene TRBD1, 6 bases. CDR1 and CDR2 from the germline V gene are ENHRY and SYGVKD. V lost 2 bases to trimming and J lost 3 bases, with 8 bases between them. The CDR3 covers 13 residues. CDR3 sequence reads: CAISEGQLYEQYF. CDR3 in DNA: TGTGCCATCAGTGAGGGACAGCTCTACGAGCAGTACTTC.

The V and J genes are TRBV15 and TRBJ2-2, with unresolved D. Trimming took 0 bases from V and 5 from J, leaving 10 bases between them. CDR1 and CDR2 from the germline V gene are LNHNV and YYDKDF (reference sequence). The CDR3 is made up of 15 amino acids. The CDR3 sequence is CATSRDPSGTGELFF. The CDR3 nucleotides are TGTGCCACCAGCAGAGATCCTTCCGGGACCGGGGAGCTGTTTTTT.

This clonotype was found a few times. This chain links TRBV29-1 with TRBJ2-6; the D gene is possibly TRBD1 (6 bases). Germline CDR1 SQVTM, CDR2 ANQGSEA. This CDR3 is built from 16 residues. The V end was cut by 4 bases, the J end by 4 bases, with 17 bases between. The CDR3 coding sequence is TGCAGCGTTGTAGAAGGTACAGGGACCGGGGCCAACGTCCTGACTTTC. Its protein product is CSVVEGTGTGANVLTF. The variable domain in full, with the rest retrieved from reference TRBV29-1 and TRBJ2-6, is SAVISQKPSRDICQRGTSLTIQCQVDSQVTMMFWYRQQPGQSLTLIATANQGSEATYESGFVIDKFPISRPNLTFSTLTVSNMSPEDSSIYLCSVVEGTGTGANVLTFGAGSRLTVL.

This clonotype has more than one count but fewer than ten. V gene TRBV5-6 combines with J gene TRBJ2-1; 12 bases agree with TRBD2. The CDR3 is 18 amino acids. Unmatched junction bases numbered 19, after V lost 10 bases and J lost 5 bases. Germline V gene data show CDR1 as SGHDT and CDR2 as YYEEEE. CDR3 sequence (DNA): TGTGCCGTACAAACTTCCTGGACTAGCGGGACACTGAACAATGAGCAGTTCTTC. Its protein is CAVQTSWTSGTLNNEQFF.

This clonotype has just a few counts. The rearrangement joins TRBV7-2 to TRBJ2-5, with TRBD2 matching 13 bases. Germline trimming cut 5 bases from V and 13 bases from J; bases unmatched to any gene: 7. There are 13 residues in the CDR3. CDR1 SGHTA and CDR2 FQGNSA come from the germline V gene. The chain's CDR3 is CASSAGTSGTTYF. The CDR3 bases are TGTGCCAGCAGCGCCGGGACTAGCGGGACGACGTACTTC.

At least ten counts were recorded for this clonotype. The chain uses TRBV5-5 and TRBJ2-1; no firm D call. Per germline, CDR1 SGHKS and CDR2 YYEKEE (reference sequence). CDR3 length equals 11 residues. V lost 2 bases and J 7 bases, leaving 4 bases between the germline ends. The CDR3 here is CASSFLNEQFF. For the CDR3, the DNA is TGTGCCAGCAGCTTTTTGAATGAGCAGTTCTTC.

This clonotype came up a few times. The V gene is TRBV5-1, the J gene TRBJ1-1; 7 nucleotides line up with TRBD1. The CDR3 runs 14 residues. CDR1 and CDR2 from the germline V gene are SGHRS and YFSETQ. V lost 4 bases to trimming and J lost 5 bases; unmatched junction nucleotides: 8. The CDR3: CASSVTGMLTEAFF. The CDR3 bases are TGCGCCAGCAGCGTGACAGGGATGTTGACTGAAGCTTTCTTT.